This T cell receptor (beta chain) was sequenced for a study of T cells in Graves' hyperthyroidism and ophthalmopathy. The germline V gene has CDR1 LNHDA and CDR2 SQIVND (reference sequence). V lost 6 bases, J lost 1 base, and 7 bases lay in between. This CDR3 has 13 residues. Findings of the study overall: Ophthalmopathy, as predicted by the model, came a median about seven months after the prediction. Ophthalmopathy could be told apart from stable hyperthyroidism with a 13 V-J model. Within blood appeared most thyroid clonotypes that had expanded above 0.001.

Amplification of TCR beta CDR3 regions used RNA as the template. The TCR CDR3 first-round RT-PCR relied on the HTBI primer set. One entry per CDR3 protein, called by TCRdb with MiXCR from the multiplex PCR reads. Among 660,000 or so distinct CDR3 sequences listed, about 45% were seen once. This clonotype has a count of ten or more. Its cognate antigen is unknown. V is TRBV19 and J is TRBJ1-5, with D unclear. The clonotype originates from an adult man with Graves' disease, either hyperthyroidism or ophthalmopathy (not recorded which). Source material: peripheral blood or thyroid tissue (not recorded which). For the CDR3, the DNA is TGTGCCAGTAGGAGGCGGAGCAATCAGCCCCAGCATTTT. Translation gives CASRRRSNQPQHF.